One and the same sample provided the 3 T cell receptor beta chains below, sequenced in a study of blood T cell repertoires in COVID-19 (dated by TCRdb to 2020 to 2021). The receptor library was made with the immunoSEQ multiplex PCR assay. What TCRdb holds here is the immuneACCESS table cut down to in-frame rearrangements. Part of the clones is not present; checked against another copy, under half of the missing clones reflect an unresolved V gene, and the others are unexplained. The sample table holds roughly 150,000 clones, of which over 80% were seen once. The ten largest clones take up around 5% of the sample. The source material was PBMCs or T cells enriched from blood (not recorded which). All receptors derive from an older man who had been exposed to COVID-19.

This sequence joins TRBV11-2 and TRBJ2-7; no reliable D call. CDR1 SGHAT and CDR2 FQNNGV come from the germline V gene. The V and J ends lost 1 base and 9 bases respectively, with 10 bases between them. The CDR3 has 12 residues. This chain's CDR3 is CASSLGLDGQYF. The CDR3 coding sequence is TGTGCCAGCAGCTTAGGGCTTGATGGGCAGTACTTC.

This rearrangement joins TRBV7-9 to TRBJ1-5; TRBD1 matches at 8 bases. The CDR3 spans 16 residues. Germline loops: CDR1 SEHNR, CDR2 FQNEAQ (reference sequence). Trimming at V came to 5 bases and at J to 5 bases, leaving 11 bases not matched to a gene. The CDR3 coding sequence is TGTGCCAGCAGCATCCTCCACGGGACAGGATATCAGCCCCAGCATTTT. Its translation: CASSILHGTGYQPQHF.

This chain connects TRBV3-1 (or the pseudogene TRBV3-2) to TRBJ2-1, with no clear D. Trimming removed 0 bases from V and 0 bases from J, with 12 bases in between. CDR3 length: 17 residues. Germline V gene sequence: CDR1 LGHDT, CDR2 YNNKEL (reference sequence). Here the CDR3 reads CASSQESPPRSYNEQFF. The DNA of the CDR3 is TGTGCCAGCAGCCAAGAGTCACCACCGCGCTCCTACAATGAGCAGTTCTTC.